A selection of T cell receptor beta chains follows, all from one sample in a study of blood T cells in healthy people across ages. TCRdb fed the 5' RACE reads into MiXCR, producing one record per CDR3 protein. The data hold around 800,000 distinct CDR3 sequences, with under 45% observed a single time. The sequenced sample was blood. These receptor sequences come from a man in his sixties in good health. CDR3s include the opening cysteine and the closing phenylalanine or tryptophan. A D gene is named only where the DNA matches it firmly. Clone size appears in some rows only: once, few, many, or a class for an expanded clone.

cdr3_aa: CATGLVFYEQYF; cdr3_nt: TGTGCCACCGGTTTGGTTTTCTACGAGCAGTACTTC; clone_size: .; j_call: TRBJ2-7; d_call: .; v_call: TRBV6-1
cdr3_aa: CASSVRQKEAFF; cdr3_nt: TGTGCCAGCAGCGTTCGACAGAAGGAAGCTTTCTTT; clone_size: .; j_call: TRBJ1-1; d_call: .; v_call: TRBV2
cdr3_aa: CASSDGTDRVTGELFF; cdr3_nt: TGTGCCAGCAGTGACGGAACCGACAGGGTCACCGGGGAGCTGTTTTTT; clone_size: .; j_call: TRBJ2-2; d_call: TRBD1; v_call: TRBV2
cdr3_aa: CASSINNGWGSEQYF; cdr3_nt: TGCGCCAGCAGCATAAACAACGGGTGGGGGTCCGAGCAGTACTTC; clone_size: .; j_call: TRBJ2-7; d_call: .; v_call: TRBV5-1
cdr3_aa: CASSVGAHGRDRASDTQYF; cdr3_nt: TGTGCCAGCAGCGTAGGGGCTCATGGTCGAGACAGGGCATCAGATACGCAGTATTTT; clone_size: few; j_call: TRBJ2-3; d_call: TRBD1; v_call: TRBV9
cdr3_aa: CASSQLSGSVRGSSYNEQYF; cdr3_nt: TGTGCCAGCAGCCAACTCTCAGGGTCTGTTCGGGGTAGCTCCTACAATGAGCAGTACTTC; clone_size: few; j_call: TRBJ2-7; d_call: .; v_call: TRBV3-1
cdr3_aa: CSARGRKDRALSSYEQYF; cdr3_nt: TGCAGTGCTAGAGGTAGAAAAGACAGGGCACTTAGCTCCTACGAGCAGTACTTC; clone_size: .; j_call: TRBJ2-7; d_call: TRBD1; v_call: TRBV20-1
cdr3_aa: CASSPPRSVSYEQYF; cdr3_nt: TGTGCCAGCTCACCGCCCCGGAGTGTCTCCTACGAGCAGTACTTC; clone_size: once; j_call: TRBJ2-7; d_call: .; v_call: TRBV18
cdr3_aa: CASSDLASGGYEQYF; cdr3_nt: TGTGCCAGCAGTGATTTGGCTAGCGGGGGCTACGAGCAGTACTTC; clone_size: .; j_call: TRBJ2-7; d_call: TRBD2; v_call: TRBV25-1
cdr3_aa: CASSHGQHLSPLHF; cdr3_nt: TGTGCCAGCAGCCACGGACAGCATCTTTCACCCCTCCACTTT; clone_size: few; j_call: TRBJ1-6; d_call: .; v_call: TRBV14
cdr3_aa: CAWSADRGPGELFF; cdr3_nt: TGTGCCTGGAGTGCCGACAGGGGCCCCGGGGAGCTGTTTTTT; clone_size: .; j_call: TRBJ2-2; d_call: TRBD1; v_call: TRBV30
cdr3_aa: CASNNPSGGAFSEQYF; cdr3_nt: TGTGCCAGCAACAACCCGAGCGGGGGGGCCTTCTCCGAGCAGTACTTC; clone_size: .; j_call: TRBJ2-7; d_call: TRBD2; v_call: TRBV7-2
cdr3_aa: CASIQDIGQGPSPLHF; cdr3_nt: TGCGCCAGCATCCAAGACATAGGACAGGGGCCTTCACCCCTCCACTTT; clone_size: .; j_call: TRBJ1-6; d_call: TRBD1; v_call: TRBV4-3
cdr3_aa: CASKPTGASTDTQYF; cdr3_nt: TGTGCCAGCAAACCTACAGGAGCTAGCACAGATACGCAGTATTTT; clone_size: .; j_call: TRBJ2-3; d_call: .; v_call: TRBV7-9
cdr3_aa: CASHVLSSTDTQYF; cdr3_nt: TGTGCCAGCCATGTCCTCTCCAGCACAGATACGCAGTATTTT; clone_size: few; j_call: TRBJ2-3; d_call: .; v_call: TRBV5-6
cdr3_aa: CASSKQGANNEQYF; cdr3_nt: TGCGCCAGCAGCAAGCAGGGGGCGAATAACGAGCAGTACTTC; clone_size: .; j_call: TRBJ2-7; d_call: TRBD1; v_call: TRBV5-1
cdr3_aa: CASEGGGRETQYF; cdr3_nt: TGTGCTAGTGAGGGGGGTGGGAGAGAGACCCAGTACTTC; clone_size: few; j_call: TRBJ2-5; d_call: .; v_call: TRBV12-5
cdr3_aa: CSVYRTSGGPGTQYF; cdr3_nt: TGCAGCGTTTACCGGACTAGCGGGGGGCCCGGTACGCAGTATTTT; clone_size: .; j_call: TRBJ2-3; d_call: TRBD2; v_call: TRBV29-1
cdr3_aa: CASSLVADQPQHF; cdr3_nt: TGTGCCAGCAGCTTAGTGGCGGATCAGCCCCAGCATTTT; clone_size: .; j_call: TRBJ1-5; d_call: .; v_call: TRBV7-9
cdr3_aa: CSVEVAGANTGELFF; cdr3_nt: TGCAGCGTTGAAGTGGCGGGGGCCAACACCGGGGAGCTGTTTTTT; clone_size: .; j_call: TRBJ2-2; d_call: .; v_call: TRBV29-1
cdr3_aa: CASSQAKQGMYNEQFF; cdr3_nt: TGCGCCAGCAGCCAAGCTAAACAGGGAATGTACAATGAGCAGTTCTTC; clone_size: .; j_call: TRBJ2-1; d_call: .; v_call: TRBV4-1
cdr3_aa: CASSTSGTDTQYF; cdr3_nt: TGTGCCAGCAGCACATCTGGCACAGATACGCAGTATTTT; clone_size: .; j_call: TRBJ2-3; d_call: .; v_call: TRBV12-3/TRBV12-4